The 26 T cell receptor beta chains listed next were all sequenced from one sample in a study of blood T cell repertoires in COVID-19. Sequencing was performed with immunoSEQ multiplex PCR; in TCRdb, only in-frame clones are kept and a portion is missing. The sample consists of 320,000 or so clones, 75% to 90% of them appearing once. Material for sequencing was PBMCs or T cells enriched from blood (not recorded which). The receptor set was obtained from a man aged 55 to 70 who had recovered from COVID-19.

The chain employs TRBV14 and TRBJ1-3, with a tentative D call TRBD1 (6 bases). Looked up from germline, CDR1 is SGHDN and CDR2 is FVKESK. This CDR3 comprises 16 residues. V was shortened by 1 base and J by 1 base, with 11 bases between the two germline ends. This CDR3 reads CASSQARGSSGNTIYF. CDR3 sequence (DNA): TGTGCCAGCAGCCAAGCCAGGGGAAGTTCTGGAAACACCATATATTTT.

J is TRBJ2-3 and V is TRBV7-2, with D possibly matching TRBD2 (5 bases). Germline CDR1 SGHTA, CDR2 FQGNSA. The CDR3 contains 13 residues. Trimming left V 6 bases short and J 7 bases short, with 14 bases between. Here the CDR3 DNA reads TGTGCCAGCAGGATAAGCGGCGACTATACGCAGTATTTT. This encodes CASRISGDYTQYF.

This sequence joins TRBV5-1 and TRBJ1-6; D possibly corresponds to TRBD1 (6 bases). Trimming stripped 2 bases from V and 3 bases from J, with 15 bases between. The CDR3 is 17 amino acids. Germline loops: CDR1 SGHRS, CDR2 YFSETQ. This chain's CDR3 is CASSLNRETSYNSPLHF. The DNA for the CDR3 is TGCGCCAGCAGCTTAAACAGGGAAACGAGCTATAATTCACCCCTCCACTTT.

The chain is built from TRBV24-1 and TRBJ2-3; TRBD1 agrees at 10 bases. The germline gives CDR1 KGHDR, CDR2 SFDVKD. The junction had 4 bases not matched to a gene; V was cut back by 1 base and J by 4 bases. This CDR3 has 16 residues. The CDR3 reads CATSDLGTGDPDTQYF. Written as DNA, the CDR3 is TGTGCCACCAGTGATTTAGGGACAGGGGACCCAGATACGCAGTATTTT.

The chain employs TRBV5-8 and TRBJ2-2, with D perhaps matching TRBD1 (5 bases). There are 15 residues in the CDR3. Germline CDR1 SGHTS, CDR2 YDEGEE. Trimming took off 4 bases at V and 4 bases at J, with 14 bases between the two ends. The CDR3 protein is CASSIDRVGTGELFF. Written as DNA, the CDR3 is TGTGCCAGCAGCATAGACAGAGTAGGCACCGGGGAGCTGTTTTTT.

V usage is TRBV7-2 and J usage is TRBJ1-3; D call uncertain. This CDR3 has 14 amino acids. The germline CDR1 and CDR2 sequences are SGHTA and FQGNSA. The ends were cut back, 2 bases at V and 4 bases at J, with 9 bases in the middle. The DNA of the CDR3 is TGTGCCAGCAGCTTACTATCGGAGGGAAACACCATATATTTT. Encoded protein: CASSLLSEGNTIYF.

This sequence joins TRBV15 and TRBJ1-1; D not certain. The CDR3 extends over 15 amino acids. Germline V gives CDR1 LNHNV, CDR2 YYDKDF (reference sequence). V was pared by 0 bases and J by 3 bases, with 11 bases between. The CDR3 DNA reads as TGTGCCACCAGCAGAGATCTAGTGGTGGACACTGAAGCTTTCTTT. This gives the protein CATSRDLVVDTEAFF. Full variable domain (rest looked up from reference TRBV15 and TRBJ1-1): DAMVIQNPRYQVTQFGKPVTLSCSQTLNHNVMYWYQQKSSQAPKLLFHYYDKDFNNEADTPDNFQSRRPNTSFCFLDIRSPGLGDTAMYLCATSRDLVVDTEAFFGQGTRLTVV.

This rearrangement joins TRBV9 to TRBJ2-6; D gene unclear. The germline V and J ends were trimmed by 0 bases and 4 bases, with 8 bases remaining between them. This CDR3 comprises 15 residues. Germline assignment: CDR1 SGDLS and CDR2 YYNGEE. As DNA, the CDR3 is TGTGCCAGCAGCGTAGAGGCGGCGGGGGCCAACGTCCTGACTTTC. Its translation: CASSVEAAGANVLTF.

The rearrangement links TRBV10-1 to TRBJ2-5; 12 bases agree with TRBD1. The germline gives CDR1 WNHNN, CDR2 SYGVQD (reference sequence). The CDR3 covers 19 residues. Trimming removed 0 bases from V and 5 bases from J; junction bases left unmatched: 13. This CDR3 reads CASSESKVTGTGGLETQYF. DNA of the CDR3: TGCGCCAGCAGTGAGTCGAAAGTCACCGGGACAGGGGGCTTGGAGACCCAGTACTTC.

The CDR3 reads CASSIRGRNTDTQYF. The DNA for the CDR3 is TGTGCCAGTAGTATAAGGGGCAGGAACACAGATACGCAGTATTTT. The V and J genes are TRBV19 and TRBJ2-3, with D perhaps TRBD1 (5 bases). The CDR3 extends over 15 amino acids. V shed 2 bases and J shed 2 bases, with 11 bases lying between them. Germline lookup yields CDR1 LNHDA and CDR2 SQIVND (reference sequence). The full variable domain, rest sourced from reference TRBV19 and TRBJ2-3, is DGGITQSPKYLFRKEGQNVTLSCEQNLNHDAMYWYRQDPGQGLRLIYYSQIVNDFQKGDIAEGYSVSREKKESFPLTVTSAQKNPTAFYLCASSIRGRNTDTQYFGPGTRLTVL.

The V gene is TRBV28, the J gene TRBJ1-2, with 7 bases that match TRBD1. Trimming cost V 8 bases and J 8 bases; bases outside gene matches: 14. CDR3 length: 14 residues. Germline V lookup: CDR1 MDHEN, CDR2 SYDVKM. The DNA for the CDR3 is TGTGCCAGCGTTTGGACAGGAGAAATGGGAGGCTACACCTTC. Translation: CASVWTGEMGGYTF.

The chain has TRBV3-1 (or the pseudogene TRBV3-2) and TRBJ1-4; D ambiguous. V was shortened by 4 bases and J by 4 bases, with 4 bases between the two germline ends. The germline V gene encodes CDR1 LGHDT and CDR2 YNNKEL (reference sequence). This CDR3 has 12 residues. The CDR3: CASSLVNEKLFF. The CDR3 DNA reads TGTGCCAGCAGCCTAGTTAATGAAAAACTGTTTTTT.

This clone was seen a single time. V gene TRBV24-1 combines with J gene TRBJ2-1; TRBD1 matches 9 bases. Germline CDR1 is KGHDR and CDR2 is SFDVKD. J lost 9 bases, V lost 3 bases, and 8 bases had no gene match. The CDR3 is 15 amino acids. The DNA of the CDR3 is TGTGCCACCAGTGATCACAGGGGGCCTTCCACTGAGCAGTTCTTC. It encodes CATSDHRGPSTEQFF.

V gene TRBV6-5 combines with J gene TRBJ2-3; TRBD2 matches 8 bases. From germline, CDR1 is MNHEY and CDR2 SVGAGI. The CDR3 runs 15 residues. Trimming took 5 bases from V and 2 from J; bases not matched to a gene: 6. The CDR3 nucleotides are TGTGCCAGCAGTAAGACTAGCGAAACCACAGATACGCAGTATTTT. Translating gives CASSKTSETTDTQYF.

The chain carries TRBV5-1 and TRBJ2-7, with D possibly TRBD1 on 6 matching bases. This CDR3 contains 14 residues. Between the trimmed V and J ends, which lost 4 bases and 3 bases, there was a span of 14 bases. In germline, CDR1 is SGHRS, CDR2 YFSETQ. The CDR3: CASSREGVFYEQYF. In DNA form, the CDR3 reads TGCGCCAGCAGCCGAGAGGGGGTCTTCTACGAGCAGTACTTC.

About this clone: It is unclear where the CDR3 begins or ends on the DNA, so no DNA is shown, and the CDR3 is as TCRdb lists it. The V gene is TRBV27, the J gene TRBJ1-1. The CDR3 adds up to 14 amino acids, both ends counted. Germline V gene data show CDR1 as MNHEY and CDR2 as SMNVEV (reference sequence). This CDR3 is CASSTSGSGTEAFF.

The CDR3 here is CASSGGQGWEKLFF. In nucleotides, the CDR3 is TGTGCCAGCAGTGGGGGGCAGGGATGGGAAAAACTGTTTTTT. The V and J genes are TRBV2 and TRBJ1-4; a weak D match, TRBD1 (6 bases). The CDR3 covers 14 residues. The V end lost 4 bases, the J end lost 8 bases, and 14 bases lay between the germline ends. The V gene's germline CDR1 is SNHLY and CDR2 FYNNEI.

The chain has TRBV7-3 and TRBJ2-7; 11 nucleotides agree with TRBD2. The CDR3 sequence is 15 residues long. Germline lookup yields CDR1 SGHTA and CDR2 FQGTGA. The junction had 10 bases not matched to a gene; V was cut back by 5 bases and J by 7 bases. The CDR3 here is CASSASGTSGEEQYF. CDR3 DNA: TGTGCCAGCAGCGCCTCCGGGACTAGCGGAGAAGAGCAGTACTTC.

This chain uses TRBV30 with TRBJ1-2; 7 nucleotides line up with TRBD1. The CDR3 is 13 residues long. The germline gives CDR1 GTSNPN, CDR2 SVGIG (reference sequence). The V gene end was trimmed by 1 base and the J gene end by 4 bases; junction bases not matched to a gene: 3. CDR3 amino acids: CAWSAGQAYGYTF. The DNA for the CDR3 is TGTGCCTGGAGTGCTGGACAGGCCTATGGCTACACCTTC.

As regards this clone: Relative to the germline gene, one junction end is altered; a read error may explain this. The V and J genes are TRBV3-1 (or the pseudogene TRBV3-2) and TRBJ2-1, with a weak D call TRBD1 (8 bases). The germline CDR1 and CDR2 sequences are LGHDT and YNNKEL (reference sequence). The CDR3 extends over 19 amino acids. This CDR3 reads CASSKEGQGASGSYNEQFF. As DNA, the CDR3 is TGTGCCAGCAGCAAAGAGGGGCAGGGGGCTAGCGGCTCCTACAATGAGCAGTTCTTC.

The chain's CDR3 is CASSQWPPNTIYF. In DNA, the CDR3 is TGTGCCAGCAGTCAGTGGCCCCCAAACACCATATATTTT. This chain connects TRBV27 to TRBJ1-3; D gene uncertain. Germline V gene lookup returns CDR1 MNHEY and CDR2 SMNVEV (reference sequence). The length of the CDR3 is 13 residues. Deletions cut 5 bases from V and 6 bases from J, with 11 bases between.

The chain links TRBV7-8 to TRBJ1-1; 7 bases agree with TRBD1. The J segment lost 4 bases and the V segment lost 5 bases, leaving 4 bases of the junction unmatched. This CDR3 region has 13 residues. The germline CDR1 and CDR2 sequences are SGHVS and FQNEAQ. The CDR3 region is CASSVSGGTEAFF. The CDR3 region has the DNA TGTGCCAGCAGCGTATCAGGGGGCACTGAAGCTTTCTTT.

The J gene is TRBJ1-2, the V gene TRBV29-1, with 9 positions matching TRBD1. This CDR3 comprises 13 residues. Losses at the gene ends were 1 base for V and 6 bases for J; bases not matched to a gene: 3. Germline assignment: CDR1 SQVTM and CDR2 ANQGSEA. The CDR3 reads CSVEAGTGHGYTF. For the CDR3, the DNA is TGCAGCGTTGAAGCCGGGACAGGGCATGGCTACACCTTC.

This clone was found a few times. DNA of the CDR3: TGTGCCAGCAGTTACCAGAGACAATCACCCACCGGGGAGCTGTTTTTT. Translation gives CASSYQRQSPTGELFF. The chain carries TRBV6-5 and TRBJ2-2, with D hard to call. Per the germline V gene, CDR1 is MNHEY and CDR2 is SVGAGI. The CDR3 extends over 16 amino acids. The V end lost 2 bases, the J end lost 4 bases, and 14 bases lay between the germline ends.

The CDR3 loop is CASSLYPAGRTDTQYF. The CDR3 DNA reads as TGTGCCAGCAGTTTATATCCAGCGGGAAGGACAGATACGCAGTATTTT. This sequence joins TRBV27 and TRBJ2-3; 7 bases line up with TRBD2. CDR3 length: 16 amino acids. Germline V CDR1 and CDR2: MNHEY, SMNVEV (reference sequence). With V trimmed by 1 base and J by 3 bases, 7 bases remained unmatched.

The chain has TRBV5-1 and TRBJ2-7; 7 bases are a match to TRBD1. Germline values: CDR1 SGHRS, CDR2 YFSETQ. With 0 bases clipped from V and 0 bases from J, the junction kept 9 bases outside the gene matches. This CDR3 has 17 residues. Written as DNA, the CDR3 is TGCGCCAGCAGCTTGGGACCAGAACAGGGGAGCTCCTACGAGCAGTACTTC. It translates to CASSLGPEQGSSYEQYF.